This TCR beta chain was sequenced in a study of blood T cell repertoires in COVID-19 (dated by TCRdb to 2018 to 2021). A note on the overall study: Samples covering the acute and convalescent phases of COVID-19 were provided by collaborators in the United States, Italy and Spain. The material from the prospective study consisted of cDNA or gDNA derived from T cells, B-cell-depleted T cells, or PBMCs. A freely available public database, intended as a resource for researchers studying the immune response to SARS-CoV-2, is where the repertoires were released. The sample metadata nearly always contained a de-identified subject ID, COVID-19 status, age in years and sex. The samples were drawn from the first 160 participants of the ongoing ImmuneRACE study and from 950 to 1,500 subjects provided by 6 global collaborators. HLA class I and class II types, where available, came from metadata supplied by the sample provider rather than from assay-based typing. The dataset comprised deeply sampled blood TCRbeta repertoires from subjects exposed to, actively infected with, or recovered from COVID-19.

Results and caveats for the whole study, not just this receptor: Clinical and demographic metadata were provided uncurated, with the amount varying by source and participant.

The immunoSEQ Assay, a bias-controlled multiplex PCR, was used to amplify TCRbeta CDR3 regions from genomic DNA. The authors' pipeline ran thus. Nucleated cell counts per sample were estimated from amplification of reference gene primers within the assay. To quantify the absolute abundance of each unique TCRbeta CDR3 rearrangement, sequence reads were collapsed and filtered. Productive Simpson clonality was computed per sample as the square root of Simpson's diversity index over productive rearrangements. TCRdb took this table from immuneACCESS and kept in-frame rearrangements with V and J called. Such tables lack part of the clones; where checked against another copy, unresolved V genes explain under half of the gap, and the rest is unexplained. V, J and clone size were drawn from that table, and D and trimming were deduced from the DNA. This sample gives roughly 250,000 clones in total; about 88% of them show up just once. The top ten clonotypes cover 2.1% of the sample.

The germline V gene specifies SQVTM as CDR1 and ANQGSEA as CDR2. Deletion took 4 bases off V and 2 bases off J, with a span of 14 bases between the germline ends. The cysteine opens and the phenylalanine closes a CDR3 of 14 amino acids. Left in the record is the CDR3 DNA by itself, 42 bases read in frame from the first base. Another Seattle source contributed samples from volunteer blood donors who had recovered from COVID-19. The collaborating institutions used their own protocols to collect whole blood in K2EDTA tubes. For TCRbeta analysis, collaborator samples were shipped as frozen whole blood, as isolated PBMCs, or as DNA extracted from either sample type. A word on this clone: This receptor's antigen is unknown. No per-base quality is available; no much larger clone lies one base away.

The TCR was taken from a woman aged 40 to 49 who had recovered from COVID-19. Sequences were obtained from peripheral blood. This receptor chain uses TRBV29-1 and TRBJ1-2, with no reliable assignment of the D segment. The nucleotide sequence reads TGCAGCGTTGCTGTTCGGGGTTCCAACTATGGCTACACCTTC. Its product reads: CSVAVRGSNYGYTF.